These 22 T cell receptor beta chains share one sample of origin, sequenced in a study of CD39 and CD103 CD8 tumor-infiltrating T cells. Only in-frame clones appear in the TCRdb table, and some are missing; sequencing was by immunoSEQ multiplex PCR. The table records about 570 clones, around 68% of them present only once. Sequencing was carried out using CD39- CD103+ CD8+ T cells sorted from the tumor. Sample subset: CD103+CD39- single-positive CD45RA- CD8 T cells. These receptors were obtained from a human donor with ovarian cancer.

This clone is a singleton in its sample. The chain links TRBV6-5 to TRBJ2-1; TRBD1 might be the D (5 bases). The CDR3 length is 16 residues. The V end was cut by 2 bases, the J end by 6 bases, with 17 bases between. Germline V lookup: CDR1 MNHEY, CDR2 SVGAGI. The CDR3 sequence: CASSYGAGISGNEQFF. Here the CDR3 DNA reads TGTGCCAGCAGTTACGGTGCAGGGATATCGGGCAATGAGCAGTTCTTC.

The chain has TRBV27 and TRBJ1-5; 10 bases agree with TRBD1. The CDR3 covers 15 residues. J was trimmed by 3 bases and V by 6 bases; bases with no gene match: 5. Germline loops: CDR1 MNHEY, CDR2 SMNVEV (reference sequence). Written as DNA, the CDR3 is TGTGCCAGCAGACGGACAGGGGGGTTCAATCAGCCCCAGCATTTT. Translating it yields CASRRTGGFNQPQHF.

By sample fraction, this clone is hyperexpanded. This sequence joins TRBV6-6 and TRBJ2-5; no clear D gene. This CDR3 region has 14 residues. Germline values: CDR1 MNHNY, CDR2 SVGAGI (reference sequence). Trimming left V 0 bases short and J 1 base short, with 6 bases between. CDR3 protein: CASSYSGVQETQYF. CDR3 DNA: TGTGCCAGCAGTTACTCTGGGGTCCAAGAGACCCAGTACTTC.

The chain uses TRBV5-1 and TRBJ2-1; 8 nucleotides match TRBD2. From germline, CDR1 is SGHRS and CDR2 YFSETQ. The J segment lost 4 bases and the V segment lost 5 bases, leaving 11 bases of the junction unmatched. This CDR3 comprises 16 residues. This CDR3 is CASRGSGGGIYNEQFF. The CDR3 DNA is TGCGCCAGCAGAGGAAGCGGGGGTGGGATTTACAATGAGCAGTTCTTC.

This clone showed up just a few times. This sequence joins TRBV14 and TRBJ2-7, with D possibly being TRBD2 (5 bases). This CDR3 has 14 residues. Germline V CDR1 and CDR2: SGHDN, FVKESK. Trimming stripped 2 bases from V and 0 bases from J, with 8 bases between. The CDR3 sequence is CASSQLGSSYEQYF. As DNA, the CDR3 is TGTGCCAGCAGCCAATTGGGGAGCTCCTACGAGCAGTACTTC.

This clone was observed once. The gene calls are TRBV5-4 and TRBJ1-1; D unresolved. Per germline, CDR1 SGHNT and CDR2 YYREEE (reference sequence). Between the trimmed V and J ends, which lost 5 bases and 0 bases, there was a span of 11 bases. The CDR3 covers 14 residues. CDR3 protein: CASRQQAVNTEAFF. Here the CDR3 DNA reads TGTGCCAGCAGGCAGCAGGCTGTGAACACTGAAGCTTTCTTT.

This clone showed up just once. This chain links TRBV30 with TRBJ1-4; weak D call: TRBD1 (6 bases). There are 20 residues in the CDR3. V lost 1 base and J 0 bases, leaving 24 bases between the germline ends. CDR1 and CDR2 (germline): GTSNPN, SVGIG (reference sequence). CDR3 nucleotide sequence: TGTGCCTGGAGTGCAGGCTGGACAGCGGCCGATATTGCAACTAATGAAAAACTGTTTTTT. As protein: CAWSAGWTAADIATNEKLFF.

By its share, this clone is hyperexpanded (1% or more). The rearrangement uses TRBV4-2 and TRBJ1-2; TRBD1 matches 10 bases. The trim removed 0 bases at V and 8 bases at J, leaving 3 bases unmatched. The germline V gene has CDR1 LGHNA and CDR2 YNFKEQ. The CDR3 is 14 residues long. CDR3 amino acids: CASSQDRDRGGYTF. The CDR3 region has the DNA TGTGCCAGCAGCCAAGATCGGGACAGGGGAGGCTACACCTTC.

This CDR3 reads CASSQDRDRGGYTF. The CDR3 nucleotides read TGTGCCAGCAGCCAAGATCGGGACAGGGGAGGCTACACCTTC. The V gene is TRBV7-5, the J gene TRBJ1-2; the table's D gene call, TRBD1, was not cross checked with the DNA. TRBV7-5 is listed as a pseudogene. This CDR3 is 14 amino acids long.

The chain joins TRBV6-6 to TRBJ2-7, with 9 bases identical to TRBD1. Germline V gene lookup returns CDR1 MNHNY and CDR2 SVGAGI (reference sequence). The CDR3 covers 15 residues. The V gene end was trimmed by 5 bases and the J gene end by 3 bases; junction bases not matched to a gene: 8. The CDR3 DNA reads as TGTGCCAGCAGTCCAGCGGGACAGGGTATCTACGAGCAGTACTTC. It codes for CASSPAGQGIYEQYF.

This clone was detected only a few times. This chain joins TRBV6-5 and TRBJ2-3; TRBD2 matches 11 bases. With V trimmed by 6 bases and J by 1 base, 3 bases remained unmatched. The length of the CDR3 is 15 residues. Germline assignment: CDR1 MNHEY and CDR2 SVGAGI. The CDR3 loop is CASRTGLAGTDTQYF. DNA of the CDR3: TGTGCCAGCAGAACGGGACTAGCGGGCACAGATACGCAGTATTTT.

The table lists this clone with a few counts. The chain joins TRBV7-8 to TRBJ1-1; D may be TRBD1 (5 bases). With 4 bases removed from V and 0 bases from J, the gap between germline ends came to 9 bases. Looked up from germline, CDR1 is SGHVS and CDR2 is FQNEAQ. The length of the CDR3 is 14 residues. The CDR3 loop reads CASSWGQMNTEAFF. In DNA, the CDR3 is TGTGCCAGCAGCTGGGGCCAGATGAACACTGAAGCTTTCTTT.

The V and J genes are TRBV9 and TRBJ2-5; no clear D. Trimming cost V 4 bases and J 2 bases, with 15 bases left between them. The CDR3 covers 15 residues. Germline V gene sequence: CDR1 SGDLS, CDR2 YYNGEE. The CDR3 sequence: CASSPEPGAQETQYF. CDR3 nucleotide sequence: TGTGCCAGCAGCCCCGAGCCGGGCGCACAAGAGACCCAGTACTTC.

The chain employs TRBV6-6 and TRBJ2-7, with D perhaps matching TRBD1 (7 bases). Per germline, CDR1 MNHNY and CDR2 SVGAGI (reference sequence). The V gene lost 7 bases and the J gene lost 5 bases, with 21 bases spanning the gap. CDR3 size: 15 residues. The CDR3 loop is CASTDRDSPSDEQYF. The CDR3 coding sequence is TGTGCCAGCACCGACAGGGACTCCCCCTCGGACGAGCAGTACTTC.

This clone turned up a few times. The CDR3: CASSEHFRQGVDEQYF. CDR3 coding DNA: TGTGCCAGCAGTGAACACTTCCGACAGGGTGTCGACGAGCAGTACTTC. This chain connects TRBV6-1 to TRBJ2-7; 7 bases map to TRBD1. Per the germline V gene, CDR1 is MNHNS and CDR2 is SASEGT. Germline trimming cut 2 bases from V and 5 bases from J; bases unmatched to any gene: 12. The CDR3 spans 16 residues.

The genes are TRBV27 and TRBJ2-7, with D hard to call. Trimming shortened V by 1 base and J by 6 bases, and 10 bases separated the two germline ends. Germline CDR1 is MNHEY and CDR2 is SMNVEV (reference sequence). This CDR3 is built from 13 residues. CDR3 region: CASSLWPGSEQYF. CDR3 bases: TGTGCCAGCAGTTTATGGCCGGGTAGCGAGCAGTACTTC.

The chain joins TRBV4-2 to TRBJ2-3; 13 bases agree with TRBD2. Germline CDR1 LGHNA, CDR2 YNFKEQ. V was pared by 3 bases and J by 5 bases, with 8 bases of the junction left unmatched. This CDR3 is 17 amino acids long. The CDR3 DNA follows: TGTGCCAGCAGCCAGTTACTAGCGGGAGGGCCCAAAGATACGCAGTATTTT. Residues: CASSQLLAGGPKDTQYF.

The CDR3 bases are TGTGCCAGCAGCGTACAGGGAAACACCATATATTTT. Amino acids: CASSVQGNTIYF. This chain uses TRBV5-6 with TRBJ1-3; unclear D gene. Germline CDR1 and CDR2: SGHDT and YYEEEE. The CDR3 runs to 12 residues. With 4 bases removed from V and 4 bases from J, the gap between germline ends came to 6 bases.

The genes are TRBV7-3 and TRBJ2-1; possibly TRBD1 for D (6 bases). Germline V lookup: CDR1 SGHTA, CDR2 FQGTGA. Between the trimmed V and J ends, which lost 8 bases and 10 bases, there was a span of 18 bases. There are 13 residues in the CDR3. CDR3 residues: CASAENQRGEQFF. The CDR3 DNA reads as TGTGCCAGCGCCGAGAACCAAAGGGGGGAGCAGTTCTTC.

The table lists this clone with a few counts. The rearrangement uses TRBV5-8 and TRBJ1-2; 10 bases are shared with TRBD1. V shed 4 bases, J shed 8 bases, and the junction held 8 bases outside the gene matches. Germline loops: CDR1 SGHTS, CDR2 YDEGEE. This CDR3 contains 14 residues. This CDR3 is CASSQDRDRGGYTF. The CDR3 region has the DNA TGTGCCAGCAGCCAAGATCGGGACAGGGGAGGCTACACCTTC. Combining the CDR3 with reference TRBV5-8 and TRBJ1-2 gives the whole variable domain EAGVTQSPTHLIKTRGQQATLRCSPISGHTSVYWYQQALGLGLQFLLWYDEGEERNRGNFPPRFSGRQFPNYSSELNVNALELEDSALYLCASSQDRDRGGYTFGSGTRLTVV.

This chain links TRBV4-2 with TRBJ2-7, with 14 bases fitting TRBD2. Per the germline V gene, CDR1 is LGHNA and CDR2 is YNFKEQ. Trimming took 3 bases from V and 4 from J; bases not matched to a gene: 11. This CDR3 has 18 amino acids. The CDR3 is CASSHLPRLAGGPYEQYF. Written as DNA, the CDR3 is TGTGCCAGCAGCCATCTTCCCCGACTAGCGGGGGGGCCATACGAGCAGTACTTC.

The chain joins TRBV29-1 to TRBJ1-2; 7 positions match TRBD1. Unmatched junction bases numbered 14, after V lost 7 bases and J lost 3 bases. Germline loops: CDR1 SQVTM, CDR2 ANQGSEA. The CDR3 has 15 residues. The CDR3 sequence is CSAWGSHRGDYGYTF. The CDR3 region has the DNA TGCAGCGCCTGGGGTTCTCACAGGGGAGACTATGGCTACACCTTC. Using reference TRBV29-1 and TRBJ1-2 for the parts outside the CDR3, the full variable domain is SAVISQKPSRDICQRGTSLTIQCQVDSQVTMMFWYRQQPGQSLTLIATANQGSEATYESGFVIDKFPISRPNLTFSTLTVSNMSPEDSSIYLCSAWGSHRGDYGYTFGSGTRLTVV.